Sequencing of this T cell receptor beta chain was carried out in a study of CD8 T cells in Susac syndrome. This CDR3 comprises 12 residues. Between the trimmed V and J ends, which lost 7 bases and 3 bases, there was a span of 13 bases. CDR1 DFQATT and CDR2 SNEGSKA come from the germline V gene (reference sequence). Random hexamers were used to reverse transcribe the RNA input (0.5 to 1 ug). TCRdb independently ran MiXCR on the immunoSEQ multiplex PCR reads; one entry per CDR3 protein. The sample lists some 180,000 distinct CDR3 sequences, over 90% occurring once. The gene calls are TRBV20-1 and TRBJ2-7; D is perhaps TRBD2 (5 bases). The sequencing input was CD4+ T cells from PBMCs. The receptor was derived from a human donor with Susac syndrome. The CDR3 bases are TGCAGTGTAAACGGGAATAACTACGAGCAGTACTTC. Its protein is CSVNGNNYEQYF.